These T cell receptor beta chains were read from a single sample in a study of cytomegalovirus exposure and HLA in healthy donors. Assay used: immunoSEQ multiplex PCR; TCRdb lists only in-frame clones, some missing. The sample has 110,000 to 150,000 clones, 76% seen once. What was sequenced was PBMCs. Source of these receptors: a man aged 18 to 29 in good health and CMV-seronegative. Each CDR3 is given with its conserved first and last residue.

CDR3 protein: CASSVEGRERDTQYF
V gene: TRBV9
J gene: TRBJ2-3

CDR3 protein: CASSQSSAGAPDTQYF
V gene: TRBV14
J gene: TRBJ2-3

CDR3 protein: CASSLRQGYEQYF
V gene: TRBV27
J gene: TRBJ2-7

CDR3 protein: CASSLMAGGSDTQYF
V gene: TRBV7-3
J gene: TRBJ2-3

CDR3 protein: CAGKETGNMNTEAFF
V gene: TRBV6-1
J gene: TRBJ1-1

CDR3 protein: CASSLYVSYEQYF
V gene: TRBV5-6
J gene: TRBJ2-7

CDR3 protein: CASSLGAGQPQHF
V gene: TRBV27
J gene: TRBJ1-5

CDR3 protein: CASSLVMGAGTEAFF
V gene: TRBV5-1
J gene: TRBJ1-1

CDR3 protein: CASQQGAINQPQHF
V gene: TRBV10-2
J gene: TRBJ1-5

CDR3 protein: CASSALAHSYNEQFF
V gene: TRBV19
J gene: TRBJ2-1

CDR3 protein: CASSLEPRTRGTDTQYF
V gene: TRBV5-1
J gene: TRBJ2-3

CDR3 protein: CSVQQGSDTQYF
V gene: TRBV29-1
J gene: TRBJ2-3

CDR3 protein: CATGNTGGNEQFF
V gene: TRBV25-1
J gene: TRBJ2-1

CDR3 protein: CASSYLASGGETQYF
V gene: TRBV6-5
J gene: TRBJ2-5

CDR3 protein: CASSWGQGANTEAFF
V gene: TRBV7-8
J gene: TRBJ1-1

CDR3 protein: CASSWGLEQFF
V gene: TRBV19
J gene: TRBJ2-1

CDR3 protein: CASSLGAGVYNEQFF
V gene: TRBV13
J gene: TRBJ2-1

CDR3 protein: CASSKRPGTSYEQYF
V gene: TRBV19
J gene: TRBJ2-7

CDR3 protein: CASSLGGGTEAFF
V gene: TRBV6-6
J gene: TRBJ1-1

CDR3 protein: CASRTIPGLNGLVGRDTQYF
V gene: TRBV27
J gene: TRBJ2-3

CDR3 protein: CASRGGTGTGELFF
V gene: TRBV5-5
J gene: TRBJ2-2

CDR3 protein: CASSEWDSDYEQYF
V gene: TRBV5-1
J gene: TRBJ2-7

CDR3 protein: CASSRRGQGLGSTNEKLFF
V gene: TRBV11-2
J gene: TRBJ1-4

CDR3 protein: CSGGEIYTEAFF
V gene: TRBV29-1
J gene: TRBJ1-1

CDR3 protein: CASSLRVGAYNEQFF
V gene: TRBV7-3
J gene: TRBJ2-1

CDR3 protein: CASSLLLRDRASYNEQFF
V gene: TRBV5-1
J gene: TRBJ2-1

CDR3 protein: CASSSGLAYEQYF
V gene: TRBV5-5
J gene: .

CDR3 protein: CAWRARQGLTPLHF
V gene: TRBV30
J gene: TRBJ1-6

CDR3 protein: CASSIGTGWGEQFF
V gene: TRBV19
J gene: TRBJ2-1

CDR3 protein: CASSDASGGTDTQYF
V gene: TRBV6-4
J gene: TRBJ2-3

CDR3 protein: CASSPSGVNTGELFF
V gene: TRBV4-1
J gene: TRBJ2-2

CDR3 protein: CASSPGTSGAGETQYF
V gene: TRBV10-1
J gene: TRBJ2-5

CDR3 protein: CASSLVDRSNTEAFF
V gene: TRBV5-4
J gene: TRBJ1-1

CDR3 protein: CASSEGQGYEQYF
V gene: TRBV10-1
J gene: TRBJ2-7

CDR3 protein: CASSPTSTGELFF
V gene: TRBV5-4
J gene: TRBJ2-2

CDR3 protein: CASSFSGPSYEQYF
V gene: TRBV27
J gene: TRBJ2-7

CDR3 protein: CASSQVYGQGFRGNQPQHF
V gene: TRBV4-1
J gene: TRBJ1-5

CDR3 protein: CASRGGQADTEAFF
V gene: TRBV5-4
J gene: TRBJ1-1

CDR3 protein: CASTGQGGTEAFF
V gene: TRBV27
J gene: TRBJ1-1

CDR3 protein: CASSLKGGTYNEQFF
V gene: TRBV5-1
J gene: TRBJ2-1

CDR3 protein: CASSFRGFDTEAFF
V gene: TRBV6-5
J gene: TRBJ1-1